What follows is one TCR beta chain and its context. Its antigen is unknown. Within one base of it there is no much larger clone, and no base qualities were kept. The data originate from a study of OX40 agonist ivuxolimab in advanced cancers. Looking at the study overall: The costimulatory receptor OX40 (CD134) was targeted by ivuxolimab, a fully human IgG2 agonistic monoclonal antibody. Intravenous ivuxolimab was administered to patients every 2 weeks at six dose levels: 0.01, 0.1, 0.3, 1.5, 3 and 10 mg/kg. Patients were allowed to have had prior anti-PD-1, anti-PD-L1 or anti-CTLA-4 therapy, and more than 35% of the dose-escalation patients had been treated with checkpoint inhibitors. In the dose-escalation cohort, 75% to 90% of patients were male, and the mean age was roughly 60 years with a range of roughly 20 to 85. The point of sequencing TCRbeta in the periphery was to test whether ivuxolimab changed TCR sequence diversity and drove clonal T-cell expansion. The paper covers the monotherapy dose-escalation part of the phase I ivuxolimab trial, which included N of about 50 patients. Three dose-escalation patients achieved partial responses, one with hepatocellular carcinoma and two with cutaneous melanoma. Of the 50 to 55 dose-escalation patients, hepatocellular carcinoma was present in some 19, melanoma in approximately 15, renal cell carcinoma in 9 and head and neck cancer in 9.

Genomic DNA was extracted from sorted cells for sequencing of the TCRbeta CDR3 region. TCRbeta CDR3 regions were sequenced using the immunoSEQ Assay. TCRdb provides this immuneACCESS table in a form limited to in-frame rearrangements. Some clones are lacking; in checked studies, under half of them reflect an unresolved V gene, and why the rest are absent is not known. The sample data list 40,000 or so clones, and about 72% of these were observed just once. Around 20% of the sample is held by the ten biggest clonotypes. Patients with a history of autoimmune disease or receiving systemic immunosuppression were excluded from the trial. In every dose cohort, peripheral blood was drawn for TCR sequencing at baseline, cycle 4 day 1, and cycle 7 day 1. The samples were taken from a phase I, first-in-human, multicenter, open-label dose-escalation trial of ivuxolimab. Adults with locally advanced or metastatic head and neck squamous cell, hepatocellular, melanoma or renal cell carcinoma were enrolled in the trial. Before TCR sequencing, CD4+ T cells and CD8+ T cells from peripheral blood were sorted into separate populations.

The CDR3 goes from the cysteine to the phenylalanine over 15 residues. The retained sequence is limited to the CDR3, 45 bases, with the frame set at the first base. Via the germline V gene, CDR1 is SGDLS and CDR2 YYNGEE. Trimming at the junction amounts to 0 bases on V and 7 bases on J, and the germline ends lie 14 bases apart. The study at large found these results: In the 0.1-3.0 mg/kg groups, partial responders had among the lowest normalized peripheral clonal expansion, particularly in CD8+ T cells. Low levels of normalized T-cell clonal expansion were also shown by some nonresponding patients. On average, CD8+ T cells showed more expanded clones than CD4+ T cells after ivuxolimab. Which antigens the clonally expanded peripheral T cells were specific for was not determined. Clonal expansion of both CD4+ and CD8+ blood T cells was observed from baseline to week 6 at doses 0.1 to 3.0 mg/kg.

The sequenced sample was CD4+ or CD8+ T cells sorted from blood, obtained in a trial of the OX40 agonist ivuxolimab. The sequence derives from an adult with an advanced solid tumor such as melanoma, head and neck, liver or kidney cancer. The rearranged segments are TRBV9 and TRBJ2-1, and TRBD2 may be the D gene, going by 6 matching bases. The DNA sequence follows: TGTGCCAGCAGCGTAGGGAGGGGCGCGGGGAATGAGCAGTTCTTC. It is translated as CASSVGRGAGNEQFF.